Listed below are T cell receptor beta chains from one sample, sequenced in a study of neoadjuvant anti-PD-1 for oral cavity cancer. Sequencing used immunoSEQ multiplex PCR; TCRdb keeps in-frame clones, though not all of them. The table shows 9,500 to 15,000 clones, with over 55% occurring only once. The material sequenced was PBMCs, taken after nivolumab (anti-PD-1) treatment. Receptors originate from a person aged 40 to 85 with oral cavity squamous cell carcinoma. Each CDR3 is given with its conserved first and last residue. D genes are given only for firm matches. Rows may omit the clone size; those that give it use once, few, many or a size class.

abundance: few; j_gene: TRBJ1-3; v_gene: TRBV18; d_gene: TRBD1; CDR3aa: CASSPDRTLKNTIYF; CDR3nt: TGTGCCAGCTCACCGGACAGGACGCTTAAAAACACCATATATTTT
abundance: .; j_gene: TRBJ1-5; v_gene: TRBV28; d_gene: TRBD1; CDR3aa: CASKQGNDQPQHF; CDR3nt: TGTGCCAGCAAACAGGGGAACGATCAGCCCCAGCATTTT
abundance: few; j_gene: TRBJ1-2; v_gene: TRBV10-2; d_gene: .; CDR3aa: CASSIDRLAYGYTF; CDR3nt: TGCGCCAGCAGCATTGACCGTCTCGCTTATGGCTACACCTTC
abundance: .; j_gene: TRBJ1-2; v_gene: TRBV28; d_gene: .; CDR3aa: CASNHNYGYTF; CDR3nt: TGTGCCAGCAACCATAACTATGGCTACACCTTC
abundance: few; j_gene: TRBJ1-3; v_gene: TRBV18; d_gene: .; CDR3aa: CASSPGDSGNTIYF; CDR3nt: TGTGCCAGCTCACCGGGAGACTCTGGAAACACCATATATTTT
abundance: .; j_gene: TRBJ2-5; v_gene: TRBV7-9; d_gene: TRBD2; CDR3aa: CASSASGRFGETQYF; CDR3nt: TGTGCCAGCAGCGCGAGCGGGAGGTTCGGAGAGACCCAGTACTTC
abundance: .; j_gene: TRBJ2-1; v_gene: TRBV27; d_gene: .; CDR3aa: CASSLAKYSYNEQFF; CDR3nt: TGTGCCAGCAGTTTAGCGAAGTATTCCTACAATGAGCAGTTCTTC
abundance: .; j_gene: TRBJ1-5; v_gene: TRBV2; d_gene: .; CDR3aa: CASSVDNSNQPQHF; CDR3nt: TGTGCCAGCAGTGTGGATAATAGCAATCAGCCCCAGCATTTT
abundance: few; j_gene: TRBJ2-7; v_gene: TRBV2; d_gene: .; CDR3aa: CATLGGGGYEQYF; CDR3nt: TGTGCCACTCTTGGCGGTGGAGGGTACGAGCAGTACTTC
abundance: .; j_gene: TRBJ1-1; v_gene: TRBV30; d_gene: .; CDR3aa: CAWSVLWGEGTEAFF; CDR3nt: TGTGCCTGGAGTGTACTTTGGGGGGAAGGGACTGAAGCTTTCTTT
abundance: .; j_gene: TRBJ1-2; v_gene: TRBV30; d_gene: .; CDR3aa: CAWLKERAPNYGYTF; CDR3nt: TGTGCCTGGCTGAAAGAGAGGGCCCCTAACTATGGCTACACCTTC
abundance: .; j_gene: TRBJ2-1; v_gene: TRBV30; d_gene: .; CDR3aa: CAWSYYNEQFF; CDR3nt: TGTGCCTGGAGTTACTACAATGAGCAGTTCTTC
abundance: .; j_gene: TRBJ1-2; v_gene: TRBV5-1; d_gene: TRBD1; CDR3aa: CASSGTGGNYGYTF; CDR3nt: TGCGCCAGCAGTGGGACAGGGGGTAACTATGGCTACACCTTC
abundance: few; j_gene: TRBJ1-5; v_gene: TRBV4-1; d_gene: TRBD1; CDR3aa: CASSKMGTGGRNQPQHF; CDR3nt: TGCGCCAGCAGCAAGATGGGGACAGGGGGTCGTAATCAGCCCCAGCATTTT
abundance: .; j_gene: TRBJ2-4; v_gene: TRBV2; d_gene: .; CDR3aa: CAVGRRDLAKNIQYF; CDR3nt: TGTGCCGTCGGAAGGCGTGACCTAGCCAAAAACATTCAGTACTTC
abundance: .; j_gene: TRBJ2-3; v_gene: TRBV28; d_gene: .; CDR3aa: CASSFVELGAQYF; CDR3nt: TGTGCCAGCAGTTTCGTGGAGCTAGGGGCGCAGTATTTT
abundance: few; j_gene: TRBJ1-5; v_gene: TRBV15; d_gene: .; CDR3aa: CATSRDLGPNQPQHF; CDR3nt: TGTGCCACCAGCAGAGATTTAGGACCCAATCAGCCCCAGCATTTT
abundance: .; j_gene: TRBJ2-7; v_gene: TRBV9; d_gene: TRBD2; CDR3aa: CASSSGTRGLYEQYF; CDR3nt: TGTGCCAGCAGCTCCGGGACTAGAGGCCTCTACGAGCAGTACTTC
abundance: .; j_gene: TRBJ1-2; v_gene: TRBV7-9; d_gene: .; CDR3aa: CASSNPGTGREGYTF; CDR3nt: TGTGCCAGCAGCAACCCCGGGACCGGCCGAGAGGGCTACACCTTC
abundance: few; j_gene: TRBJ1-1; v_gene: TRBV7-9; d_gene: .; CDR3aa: CASSHRISYEAFF; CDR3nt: TGTGCCAGCAGCCATAGGATCTCTTATGAAGCTTTCTTT
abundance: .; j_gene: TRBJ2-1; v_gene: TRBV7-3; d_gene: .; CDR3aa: CASSLTLEQNEQFF; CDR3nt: TGTGCCAGCAGCTTAACTTTAGAGCAAAATGAGCAGTTCTTC
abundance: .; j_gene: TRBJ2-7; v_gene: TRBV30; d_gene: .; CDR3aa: CAWSVQVGEGYEQYF; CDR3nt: TGTGCCTGGAGTGTACAAGTGGGAGAGGGCTACGAGCAGTACTTC